The rows below give T cell receptor beta chains drawn from one sample of a study of cytomegalovirus exposure and HLA in healthy donors. The repertoire was sequenced with immunoSEQ multiplex PCR; TCRdb's copy has only in-frame clones and lacks some. The table shows approximately 150,000 clones, with approximately 83% occurring only once. Sequencing was done on a sample of PBMCs. The receptors come from a male donor in good health and CMV-seronegative. CDR3s include the opening cysteine and the closing phenylalanine or tryptophan. The D gene is left open where the match is weak. Rows may omit the clone size; those that give it use once, few, many or a size class.

>TRBJ1-2|-|-|TRBV30
CAWSVLHKYYGYTF
TGTGCCTGGAGTGTACTACACAAATACTATGGCTACACCTTC
>TRBJ2-3|TRBD2|-|TRBV2
CASSKAGASGGTDTQYF
TGTGCCAGCAGTAAAGCCGGTGCTAGCGGGGGCACAGATACGCAGTATTTT
>TRBJ2-2|TRBD1|-|TRBV4-1
CASSQGGTGGSTGELFF
TGCGCCAGCAGCCAAGGCGGGACAGGGGGTAGCACCGGGGAGCTGTTTTTT
>TRBJ2-5|TRBD2|-|TRBV19
CASSTLWTSGLETQYF
TGTGCCAGTAGTACCCTGTGGACTAGCGGGTTAGAGACCCAGTACTTC
>TRBJ2-7|TRBD1|-|TRBV6-5
CASSRDRDNYEQYF
TGTGCCAGCAGTCGGGACAGGGATAACTACGAGCAGTACTTC
>TRBJ1-2|-|-|TRBV27
CASSVPGQGGYTF
TGTGCCAGCAGTGTCCCGGGACAAGGAGGCTACACCTTC
>TRBJ2-3|TRBD2|-|TRBV7-9
CASSFPASGGTTDTQYF
TGTGCCAGCAGCTTCCCCGCTAGCGGGGGGACCACAGATACGCAGTATTTT
>TRBJ1-5|-|-|TRBV28
CASSYGGIQPQHF
TGTGCCAGCAGTTACGGGGGTATTCAGCCCCAGCATTTT
>TRBJ1-4|TRBD1|-|TRBV25-1
CASSWTGGSEKLFF
TGTGCCAGCAGCTGGACAGGGGGGAGTGAAAAACTGTTTTTT
>TRBJ1-5|-|-|TRBV7-2
CASQEGNQPQHF
TGTGCCAGCCAGGAAGGAAATCAGCCCCAGCATTTT
>TRBJ2-7|TRBD1|-|TRBV27
CASSLLGGGHEQYF
TGTGCCAGCAGCCTCCTAGGGGGCGGCCACGAGCAGTACTTC
>TRBJ1-6|-|-|TRBV4-2
CASSQAQGRMDSPLHF
TGTGCCAGCAGCCAAGCTCAGGGAAGGATGGATTCACCCCTCCACTTT
>TRBJ2-5|-|-|TRBV4-1
CASSQDRGKRTQYF
TGCGCCAGCAGCCAAGATCGGGGTAAGAGAACCCAGTACTTC
>TRBJ1-2|TRBD1|few|TRBV19
CASRPLDRAGGYTF
TGTGCCAGTAGGCCCCTCGACAGGGCCGGTGGCTACACCTTC
>TRBJ2-7|-|-|TRBV5-1
CASSLGGAAPYEQYF
TGCGCCAGCAGCTTAGGAGGTGCCGCCCCCTACGAGCAGTACTTC
>TRBJ2-5|-|-|TRBV4-1
CASSQDFWGAQETQYF
TGCGCCAGCAGCCAAGACTTTTGGGGAGCTCAAGAGACCCAGTACTTC
>TRBJ1-2|TRBD1|-|TRBV11-2
CASSSRTDRGTGGYTF
TGTGCCAGCAGCTCCCGCACGGACAGGGGGACTGGTGGCTACACCTTC
>TRBJ2-7|TRBD1|-|TRBV5-8
CASSLRDRAYSEQYF
TGTGCCAGCAGCTTGAGGGACAGGGCCTACTCCGAGCAGTACTTC
>TRBJ2-2|-|once|TRBV7-3
CASSLGSTGELFF
TGTGCCAGCAGCTTAGGCTCGACCGGGGAGCTGTTTTTT
>TRBJ1-2|-|few|TRBV9
CASSVVPGAGGYTF
TGTGCCAGCAGCGTAGTTCCAGGGGCGGGTGGCTACACCTTC
>TRBJ2-7|TRBD2|-|TRBV7-9
CSSSHITPPTAGDHEQYF
TGTTCCAGCAGCCACATAACACCACCCACTGCGGGGGACCACGAGCAGTACTTC
>TRBJ1-2|TRBD1|-|TRBV18
CASSPPDRGPYGYTF
TGTGCCAGCTCACCACCAGACAGGGGGCCCTATGGCTACACCTTC
>TRBJ2-5|TRBD2|-|TRBV5-1
CASSLGASGGKETQYF
TGCGCCAGCAGCTTGGGGGCTAGCGGGGGGAAAGAGACCCAGTACTTC
>TRBJ1-1|-|few|TRBV19
CASSIDLSTEAFF
TGTGCCAGTAGTATAGATCTATCTACTGAAGCTTTCTTT
>TRBJ1-5|TRBD1|-|TRBV2
CASSSDRLGQPQHF
TGTGCCAGCAGCTCGGACAGGCTCGGGCAGCCCCAGCATTTT
>TRBJ2-2|TRBD1|-|TRBV7-2
CASSRQGTANTGELFF
TGTGCCAGCAGCCGACAGGGAACGGCGAACACCGGGGAGCTGTTTTTT
>TRBJ2-7|-|-|TRBV7-2
CASSFDRTTYEQYF
TGTGCCAGCAGCTTCGACAGAACAACCTACGAGCAGTACTTC
>TRBJ1-5|-|-|TRBV28
CASSRGAYSNQPQHF
TGTGCCAGCAGCCGCGGGGCCTATAGCAATCAGCCCCAGCATTTT
>TRBJ2-2|TRBD1|-|TRBV6-1
CASRDRGLATGELFF
TGTGCCAGCAGGGACAGGGGTTTGGCCACCGGGGAGCTGTTTTTT
>TRBJ2-3|TRBD2|few|TRBV11-2
CASSLTVLTSGRGTDTQYF
TGTGCCAGCAGCTTAACAGTCCTAACTAGCGGGAGGGGGACAGATACGCAGTATTTT
>TRBJ1-1|-|-|TRBV18
CATGGGVNTEAFF
TGTGCCACCGGGGGTGGAGTGAACACTGAAGCTTTCTTT
>TRBJ2-5|TRBD2|once|TRBV5-8
CASSPGGYGETQYF
TGTGCCAGCAGCCCGGGGGGGTACGGCGAGACCCAGTACTTC
>TRBJ2-3|-|-|TRBV2
CASSDYLGDTQYF
TGTGCCAGCAGCGACTACCTGGGAGATACGCAGTATTTT
>TRBJ2-1|-|-|TRBV5-1
CASSLAGSSYNEQFF
TGCGCCAGCAGCTTGGCCGGGAGCTCCTACAATGAGCAGTTCTTC
>TRBJ2-3|TRBD1|-|TRBV25-1
CASSDLQGAKNTDTQYF
TGTGCCAGCAGTGACCTACAGGGGGCGAAAAACACAGATACGCAGTATTTT
>TRBJ1-5|TRBD1|-|TRBV30
CAWSAGTGSFSNQPQHF
TGTGCCTGGAGTGCAGGGACAGGATCGTTTAGCAATCAGCCCCAGCATTTT
>TRBJ2-1|TRBD1|few|TRBV2
CASSKGRDSYNNEQFF
TGTGCCAGCAGTAAAGGACGGGACAGTTATAACAATGAGCAGTTCTTC
>TRBJ1-2|-|-|TRBV4-1
CASSDPPGVDYGYTF
TGCGCCAGCAGCGACCCCCCGGGGGTCGACTATGGCTACACCTTC
>TRBJ1-5|-|-|TRBV6-5
CASSLRYNQPQHF
TGTGCCAGCAGCCTCAGGTACAATCAGCCCCAGCATTTT
>TRBJ1-5|TRBD1|once|TRBV6-5
CASSSIQGSNQPQHF
TGTGCCAGCAGTTCCATACAGGGGAGCAATCAGCCCCAGCATTTT
>TRBJ1-2|TRBD1|-|TRBV4-1
CASSQDGARDSPSSNYGYTF
TGCGCCAGCAGCCAAGACGGCGCTCGGGACAGCCCCAGTTCTAACTATGGCTACACCTTC
>TRBJ2-2|TRBD1|-|TRBV4-3
CASSQGQGHTGELFF
TGCGCCAGCAGCCAGGGACAGGGGCACACCGGGGAGCTGTTTTTT
>TRBJ1-3|-|-|TRBV7-9
CASSLVVTASGNTIYF
TGTGCCAGCAGCTTAGTAGTGACAGCCTCTGGAAACACCATATATTTT